The 32 T cell receptor beta chains below all came from one sample that was sequenced in a study of blood T cell repertoires in COVID-19. Profiled with immunoSEQ multiplex PCR; TCRdb holds only in-frame clones, not every one. The data contain 140,000 to 150,000 clones, 78% of them singletons. Sequencing input: PBMCs or T cells enriched from blood (not recorded which). The receptors were sampled from a woman aged 45-65 years who had recovered from COVID-19.

This chain connects TRBV7-2 to TRBJ2-1, with a tentative D call TRBD2 (5 bases). The CDR3 totals 15 residues. The germline V gene encodes CDR1 SGHTA and CDR2 FQGNSA. The V end was cut by 2 bases, the J end by 4 bases, with 12 bases between. CDR3 loop: CASSLRGGRYNEQFF. DNA of the CDR3: TGTGCCAGCAGCTTAAGAGGCGGGCGATACAATGAGCAGTTCTTC. The variable domain in full, with the rest retrieved from reference TRBV7-2 and TRBJ2-1, is GAGVSQSPSNKVTEKGKDVELRCDPISGHTALYWYRQSLGQGLEFLIYFQGNSAPDKSGLPSDRFSAERTGGSVSTLTIQRTQQEDSAVYLCASSLRGGRYNEQFFGPGTRLTVL.

The chain is built from TRBV9 and TRBJ2-3; D ambiguous. This CDR3 has 16 amino acids. Germline loops: CDR1 SGDLS, CDR2 YYNGEE. The V and J ends lost 4 bases and 4 bases respectively, with 19 bases between them. The chain's CDR3 is CASSLQQKHRPDTQYF. The CDR3, as DNA: TGTGCCAGCAGCCTTCAACAGAAGCACCGACCAGATACGCAGTATTTT.

In its sample, this clone was seen many times. The chain recombines TRBV2 with TRBJ1-1; possible D gene TRBD1, 5 bases. Germline assignment: CDR1 SNHLY and CDR2 FYNNEI. V lost 10 bases, J lost 4 bases, and 16 bases lay in between. This CDR3 has 13 amino acids. The CDR3 loop is CATGEAGGTEAFF. In DNA, the CDR3 is TGTGCCACCGGGGAGGCGGGGGGCACTGAAGCTTTCTTT.

The genes are TRBV18 and TRBJ1-3; D is unresolved. Germline loops: CDR1 KGHSH, CDR2 LQKENI. The CDR3 is 15 residues long. Trimming removed 3 bases from V and 0 bases from J, with 9 bases in between. Here the CDR3 reads CASSPTPSSGNTIYF. The DNA of the CDR3 is TGTGCCAGCTCACCCACTCCGAGCTCTGGAAACACCATATATTTT.

The chain joins TRBV4-2 to TRBJ2-6; weak D call: TRBD2 (6 bases). V dropped 0 bases and J dropped 2 bases, with 8 bases sitting between them. The V gene's germline CDR1 is LGHNA and CDR2 YNFKEQ. The length of the CDR3 is 16 residues. Written as DNA, the CDR3 is TGTGCCAGCAGCCAAGATACGGGGGCTGGGGCCAACGTCCTGACTTTC. This translates into CASSQDTGAGANVLTF.

V and J are TRBV6-4 and TRBJ1-5; D possibly corresponds to TRBD1 (5 bases). This CDR3 spans 13 amino acids. The V end lost 6 bases, the J end lost 4 bases, and 10 bases lay between the germline ends. Per the germline V gene, CDR1 is MRHNA and CDR2 is SNTAGT. The CDR3 DNA is TGTGCCAGCAGCCCACAGGAGAATCAGCCCCAGCATTTT. Translated: CASSPQENQPQHF.

The chain carries TRBV14 and TRBJ1-4, with 8 nucleotides matching TRBD1. V shed 4 bases and J 3 bases; nucleotides not matched to a gene: 10. The CDR3 loop spans 17 amino acids. In germline, CDR1 is SGHDN, CDR2 FVKESK. The CDR3 sequence is CASSPTAGGSSNEKLFF. In DNA form, the CDR3 reads TGTGCCAGCAGCCCTACGGCAGGGGGCTCATCTAATGAAAAACTGTTTTTT.

V gene TRBV7-2 combines with J gene TRBJ1-5; 8 nucleotides agree with TRBD1. CDR1 is SGHTA and CDR2 is FQGNSA in the germline V gene. J gave up 7 bases and V 5 bases, and 4 bases lay outside the gene matches. The CDR3 extends over 13 amino acids. Here the CDR3 DNA reads TGTGCCAGCAGCACGGACAGGGTCCAGCCCCAGCATTTT. This translates into CASSTDRVQPQHF. The variable domain in full, completed from reference TRBV7-2 and TRBJ1-5, reads GAGVSQSPSNKVTEKGKDVELRCDPISGHTALYWYRQSLGQGLEFLIYFQGNSAPDKSGLPSDRFSAERTGGSVSTLTIQRTQQEDSAVYLCASSTDRVQPQHFGDGTRLSIL.

This clone was counted between two and nine times. The CDR3: CASSQEGANNEQFF. DNA for the CDR3: TGCGCCAGCAGCCAAGAGGGAGCGAACAATGAGCAGTTCTTC. The V call is TRBV4-1, the J call TRBJ2-1; tentatively, D is TRBD2 (5 bases). V was cut by 0 bases and J by 5 bases, with 8 bases left in between. This CDR3 spans 14 amino acids. Germline V lookup: CDR1 MGHRA, CDR2 YSYEKL.

V gene TRBV5-4 combines with J gene TRBJ1-4, with D possibly matching TRBD1 (5 bases). Trimming pared 0 bases from V and 0 bases from J, leaving 15 bases between. The V gene's germline CDR1 is SGHNT and CDR2 YYREEE (reference sequence). CDR3 length: 18 residues. The CDR3 sequence: CASSLVGAGATTNEKLFF. The CDR3 nucleotides are TGTGCCAGCAGCTTGGTAGGGGCTGGCGCCACAACTAATGAAAAACTGTTTTTT.

This clone was seen a handful of times. The rearrangement joins TRBV7-2 to TRBJ2-7; D may be TRBD1 (5 bases). This CDR3 contains 15 residues. From germline, CDR1 is SGHTA and CDR2 FQGNSA. Between the trimmed V and J ends, which lost 5 bases and 5 bases, there was a span of 19 bases. The CDR3 reads CASSPRTAQGDEQYF. The CDR3 DNA follows: TGTGCCAGCAGCCCAAGGACGGCTCAGGGTGACGAGCAGTACTTC.

The chain carries TRBV7-8 and TRBJ2-1; D ambiguous. CDR3 length: 11 residues. CDR1 and CDR2 from the germline V gene are SGHVS and FQNEAQ. Deletions cut 1 base from V and 8 bases from J, with 3 bases between. The CDR3 DNA reads TGTGCCAGCAGCTTAGTAGATGAGCAGTTCTTC. Translation gives CASSLVDEQFF.

The table lists this clone with a count of one. The chain couples TRBV27 to TRBJ1-5; TRBD1 might be the D (6 bases). The germline CDR1 and CDR2 sequences are MNHEY and SMNVEV (reference sequence). The CDR3 has 14 amino acids. With 6 bases removed from V and 3 bases from J, the gap between germline ends came to 12 bases. For the CDR3, the DNA is TGTGCCAGCAGCCCCCGGGACACCAATCAGCCCCAGCATTTT. Translation gives CASSPRDTNQPQHF.

The chain has TRBV6-6 and TRBJ1-1; no clear D. CDR3 length: 12 residues. Germline values: CDR1 MNHNY, CDR2 SVGAGI (reference sequence). V was clipped by 8 bases and J by 1 base, with 8 bases between them. The CDR3 loop reads CASGGSNTEAFF. In nucleotides, the CDR3 is TGTGCCAGCGGAGGTTCGAACACTGAAGCTTTCTTT.

The chain recombines TRBV5-4 with TRBJ2-6, with a weak D call TRBD1 (5 bases). From germline, CDR1 is SGHNT and CDR2 YYREEE (reference sequence). Trimming stripped 3 bases from V and 4 bases from J, with 20 bases between. The CDR3 totals 18 residues. CDR3 in amino acids: CASSSGGQGPSGANVLTF. The CDR3 region has the DNA TGTGCCAGCAGCTCAGGTGGCCAGGGTCCGTCAGGGGCCAACGTCCTGACTTTC.

The chain joins TRBV5-5 to TRBJ1-5; D uncertain. V was pared by 1 base and J by 3 bases, with 8 bases between. The CDR3 is made up of 14 amino acids. Germline-derived CDR1 and CDR2 are SGHKS and YYEKEE (reference sequence). The CDR3 DNA reads as TGTGCCAGCAGCTTGCAGGCGATCAATCAGCCCCAGCATTTT. It encodes CASSLQAINQPQHF.

The gene calls are TRBV21-1 and TRBJ2-5; TRBD1 is the table's D call, not checked against the DNA. TRBV21-1 counts as a pseudogene. This CDR3 has 14 amino acids. The CDR3 loop reads CASSKGRGRETQYF. The CDR3 DNA sequence: TGTGCCAGCAGCAAAGGCAGGGGGAGAGAGACCCAGTACTTC.

This clone occurred many times. The CDR3 sequence is CASSLSGQTGWMYSPLHF. DNA for the CDR3: TGTGCCAGCAGTTTATCGGGACAGACAGGGTGGATGTATTCACCCCTCCACTTT. The V gene is TRBV27, the J gene TRBJ1-6; TRBD1 matches at 7 bases. This CDR3 is built from 18 residues. Germline CDR1 reads MNHEY; CDR2 reads SMNVEV (reference sequence). The V gene end was trimmed by 0 bases and the J gene end by 8 bases; junction bases not matched to a gene: 13.

The chain uses TRBV6-4 and TRBJ2-3; 10 nucleotides match TRBD2. CDR3 length: 16 residues. V shed 5 bases, J shed 5 bases, and the junction held 10 bases outside the gene matches. Germline CDR1 is MRHNA and CDR2 is SNTAGT. The CDR3 spells CASSPLAGGIKDTQYF. The CDR3 region has the DNA TGTGCCAGCAGTCCTTTAGCGGGGGGCATCAAAGATACGCAGTATTTT.

This chain links TRBV7-8 with TRBJ1-6, with D perhaps TRBD1 (5 bases). V was cut by 4 bases and J by 5 bases, with 9 bases left in between. The CDR3 sequence is 14 residues long. CDR1 is SGHVS and CDR2 is FQNEAQ in the germline V gene. The CDR3 bases are TGTGCCAGCAGCTCGACAGTCAATAATTCACCCCTCCACTTT. This sequence encodes CASSSTVNNSPLHF.

The chain combines TRBV5-4 with TRBJ2-1; 7 positions match TRBD1. This CDR3 has 15 residues. V lost 1 base to trimming and J lost 0 bases; unmatched junction nucleotides: 1. Germline CDR1 reads SGHNT; CDR2 reads YYREEE (reference sequence). This chain's CDR3 is CASSLTGDSYNEQFF. The DNA for the CDR3 is TGTGCCAGCAGCTTGACAGGGGACTCCTACAATGAGCAGTTCTTC. Full variable domain (remainder filled in from reference TRBV5-4 and TRBJ2-1): ETGVTQSPTHLIKTRGQQVTLRCSSQSGHNTVSWYQQALGQGPQFIFQYYREEENGRGNFPPRFSGLQFPNYSSELNVNALELDDSALYLCASSLTGDSYNEQFFGPGTRLTVL.

This sequence joins TRBV29-1 and TRBJ1-4; TRBD1 might be the D (5 bases). The CDR3 has 12 residues. V was pared by 4 bases and J by 7 bases, with 10 bases between. Germline CDR1 SQVTM, CDR2 ANQGSEA. CDR3: CSVGGGAEKLFF. CDR3 sequence (DNA): TGCAGCGTTGGAGGAGGGGCTGAAAAACTGTTTTTT.

This clone occurred once. The chain joins TRBV10-3 to TRBJ2-7; the D gene is possibly TRBD2 (5 bases). The V end lost 6 bases, the J end lost 3 bases, and 18 bases lay between the germline ends. The CDR3 is 15 residues long. Germline V gene lookup returns CDR1 ENHRY and CDR2 SYGVKD. The CDR3 is CAISGGEASGYEQYF. DNA for the CDR3: TGTGCCATCAGCGGAGGAGAGGCCTCGGGCTACGAGCAGTACTTC.

The gene calls are TRBV18 and TRBJ1-1, with D perhaps matching TRBD1 (5 bases). Germline V lookup: CDR1 KGHSH, CDR2 LQKENI. The CDR3 runs to 15 residues. V dropped 2 bases and J dropped 0 bases, with 10 bases sitting between them. The CDR3 reads CASSPSTELNTEAFF. CDR3 nucleotides: TGTGCCAGCTCACCATCGACAGAATTGAACACTGAAGCTTTCTTT.

This clone was seen just once. The V call is TRBV27, the J call TRBJ2-7; tentative D call: TRBD2 (5 bases). There are 15 residues in the CDR3. Trimming pared 1 base from V and 3 bases from J, leaving 13 bases between. Germline loops: CDR1 MNHEY, CDR2 SMNVEV (reference sequence). The CDR3 here is CASSLWSGGLYEQYF. DNA of the CDR3: TGTGCCAGCAGTTTATGGTCAGGAGGCCTCTACGAGCAGTACTTC.

The rearrangement joins TRBV28 to TRBJ1-5, with 12 bases aligning to TRBD1. From germline, CDR1 is MDHEN and CDR2 SYDVKM. This CDR3 region has 16 residues. The ends lost 11 bases at V and 6 bases at J; junction bases unmatched: 14. CDR3 sequence (DNA): TGTGCCGTACGGGGACAGGGGGCGGTGAAAGGTCAGCCCCAGCATTTT. It encodes CAVRGQGAVKGQPQHF.

V usage is TRBV3-1 (or the pseudogene TRBV3-2) and J usage is TRBJ1-4, with no clear D. V lost 1 base, J lost 1 base, and 4 bases lay in between. Germline V gene sequence: CDR1 LGHDT, CDR2 YNNKEL (reference sequence). The CDR3 extends over 14 amino acids. The CDR3 coding sequence is TGTGCCAGCAGCCAAGCTAGAACTAATGAAAAACTGTTTTTT. It is translated as CASSQARTNEKLFF.

J is TRBJ2-1 and V is TRBV2; D not certain. The V end was cut by 9 bases, the J end by 0 bases, with 9 bases between. In germline, CDR1 is SNHLY, CDR2 FYNNEI. This CDR3 is 13 amino acids long. CDR3 amino acids: CASHFGSYNEQFF. The DNA for the CDR3 is TGTGCCAGTCACTTCGGCTCCTACAATGAGCAGTTCTTC.

V usage is TRBV5-5 and J usage is TRBJ2-7, with 10 bases that match TRBD1. Germline V gene lookup returns CDR1 SGHKS and CDR2 YYEKEE (reference sequence). Trimming at V came to 4 bases and at J to 9 bases, leaving 10 bases not matched to a gene. The CDR3 runs 14 residues. CDR3 DNA: TGTGCCAGCAGCCCCGGGACAGGGGAATTAAGGCAGTACTTC. Translating it yields CASSPGTGELRQYF. The full variable domain, completed using reference TRBV5-5 and TRBJ2-7, is DAGVTQSPTHLIKTRGQQVTLRCSPISGHKSVSWYQQVLGQGPQFIFQYYEKEERGRGNFPDRFSARQFPNYSSELNVNALLLGDSALYLCASSPGTGELRQYFGPGTRLTVT.

This chain joins TRBV28 and TRBJ2-1; TRBD2 matches 8 bases. CDR3 length equals 15 residues. Germline lookup yields CDR1 MDHEN and CDR2 SYDVKM. Losses at the gene ends were 1 base for V and 6 bases for J; bases not matched to a gene: 5. The CDR3 spells CASSLSGGTSNEQFF. CDR3 sequence (DNA): TGTGCCAGCAGTTTATCCGGCGGGACTAGCAATGAGCAGTTCTTC.

This clone has at least ten counts. The chain recombines TRBV6-5 with TRBJ2-5, with D possibly being TRBD2 (6 bases). Germline V gene data show CDR1 as MNHEY and CDR2 as SVGAGI. V was shortened by 7 bases and J by 2 bases, with 11 bases between the two germline ends. This CDR3 is built from 13 residues. The CDR3 sequence is CASTRETQETQYF. DNA of the CDR3: TGTGCCAGCACCCGGGAGACACAAGAGACCCAGTACTTC.

The chain is built from TRBV4-1 and TRBJ2-2; possible D gene TRBD1, 6 bases. The CDR3 is 13 amino acids. Trimming pared 2 bases from V and 8 bases from J, leaving 9 bases between. Germline V lookup: CDR1 MGHRA, CDR2 YSYEKL. CDR3 in amino acids: CASSQTGIGELFF. For the CDR3, the DNA is TGCGCCAGCAGCCAAACAGGGATTGGGGAGCTGTTTTTT.